This T cell receptor (beta chain) was documented in a study of T cell repertoires in cytomegalovirus infection. Study as a whole: Indicated by public TCR beta signatures were CMV infection and matching HLA type.

Broader study findings: CMV-specific TCR beta clonotypes restricted by HLA-C were the ones dominating the ex vivo response.

This clonotype was detected many times. What it binds is unknown. TCRdb re-derived calls from the reads in MiXCR, one entry per CDR3 protein. The sample includes 120,000 to 150,000 distinct CDR3 sequences, under 8% of them seen just once. CDR3 size: 13 residues. V was cut by 2 bases and J by 4 bases, with 8 bases left in between. This chain joins TRBV12-3 or TRBV12-4 and TRBJ1-1; a possible D gene is TRBD1 (5 bases). The origin of this receptor is a human donor in good health (CMV status not recorded). Some clones in this sample may be carry-over from other donors' samples. Sample: PBMCs. The CDR3: CASSLHQGTEAFF. CDR3 DNA sequence: TGTGCCAGCAGTTTACATCAGGGCACTGAAGCTTTCTTT.